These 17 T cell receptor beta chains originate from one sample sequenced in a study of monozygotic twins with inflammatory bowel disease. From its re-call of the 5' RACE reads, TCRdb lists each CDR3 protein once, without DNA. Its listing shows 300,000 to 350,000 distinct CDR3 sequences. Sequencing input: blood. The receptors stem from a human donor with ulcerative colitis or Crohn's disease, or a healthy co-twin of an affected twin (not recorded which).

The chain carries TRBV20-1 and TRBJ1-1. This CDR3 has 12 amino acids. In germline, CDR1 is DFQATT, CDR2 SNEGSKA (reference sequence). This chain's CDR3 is CSAANSNTEAFF.

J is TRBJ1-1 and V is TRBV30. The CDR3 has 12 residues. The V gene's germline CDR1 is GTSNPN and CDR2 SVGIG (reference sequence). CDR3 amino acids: CAWSVLGTEAFF.

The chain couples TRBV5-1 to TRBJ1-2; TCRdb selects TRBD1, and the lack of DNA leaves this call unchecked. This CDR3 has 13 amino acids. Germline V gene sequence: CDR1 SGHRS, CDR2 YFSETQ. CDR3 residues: CASSKGIGYGYTF.

The CDR3: CASSSTTGRGEQFF. The V and J genes are TRBV7-6 and TRBJ2-1; with no DNA, the TCRdb D assignment of TRBD1 cannot be verified. This CDR3 has 14 amino acids. Germline V gene data show CDR1 as SGHVS and CDR2 as FNYEAQ.

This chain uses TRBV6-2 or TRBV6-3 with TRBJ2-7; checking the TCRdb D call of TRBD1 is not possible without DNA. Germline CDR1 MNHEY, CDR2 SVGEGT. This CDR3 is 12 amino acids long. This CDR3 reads CASVGRSYEQYF.

CDR3: CATRDSPFSNQPQHF. The chain carries TRBV10-3 and TRBJ1-5. Germline CDR1 reads ENHRY; CDR2 reads SYGVKD. The CDR3 runs 15 residues.

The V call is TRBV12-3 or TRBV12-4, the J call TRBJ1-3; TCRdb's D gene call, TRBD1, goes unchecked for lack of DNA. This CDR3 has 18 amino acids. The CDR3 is CASSLMAAGGLSGNTIYF.

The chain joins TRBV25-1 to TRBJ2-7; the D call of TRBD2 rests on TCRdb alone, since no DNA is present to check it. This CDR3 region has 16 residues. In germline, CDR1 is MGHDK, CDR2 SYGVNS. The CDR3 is CASSEFFGSASGEQYF.

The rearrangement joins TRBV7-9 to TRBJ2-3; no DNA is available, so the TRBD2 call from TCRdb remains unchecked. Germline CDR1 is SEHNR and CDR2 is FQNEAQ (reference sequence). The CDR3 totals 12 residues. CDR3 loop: CASSPRDYAQYF.

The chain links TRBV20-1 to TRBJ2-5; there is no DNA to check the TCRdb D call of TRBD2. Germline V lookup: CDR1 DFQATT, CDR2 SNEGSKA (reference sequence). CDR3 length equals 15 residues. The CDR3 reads CSAQGLPIAQETQYF.

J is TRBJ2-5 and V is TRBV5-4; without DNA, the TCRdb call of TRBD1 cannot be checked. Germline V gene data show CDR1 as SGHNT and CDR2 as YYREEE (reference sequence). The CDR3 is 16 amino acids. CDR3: CASSFRGVGFRETQYF.

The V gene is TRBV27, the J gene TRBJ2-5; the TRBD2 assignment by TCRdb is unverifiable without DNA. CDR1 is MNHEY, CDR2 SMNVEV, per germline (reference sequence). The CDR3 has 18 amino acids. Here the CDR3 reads CASSSRLVAGGPVETQYF.

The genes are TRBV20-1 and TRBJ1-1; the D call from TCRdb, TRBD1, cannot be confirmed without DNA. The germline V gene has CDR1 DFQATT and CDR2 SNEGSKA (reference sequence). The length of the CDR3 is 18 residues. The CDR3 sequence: CSAAHIWDITGTNTEAFF.

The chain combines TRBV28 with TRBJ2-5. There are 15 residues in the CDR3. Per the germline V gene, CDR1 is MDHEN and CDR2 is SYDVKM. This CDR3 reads CASSLLGASEETQYF. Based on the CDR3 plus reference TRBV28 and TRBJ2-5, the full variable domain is DVKVTQSSRYLVKRTGEKVFLECVQDMDHENMFWYRQDPGLGLRLIYFSYDVKMKEKGDIPEGYSVSREKKERFSLILESASTNQTSMYLCASSLLGASEETQYFGPGTRLLVL.

CDR3 amino acids: CASSRRGDSSTYF. V usage is TRBV12-3 or TRBV12-4 and J usage is TRBJ2-7; absent DNA, TCRdb's TRBD2 call cannot be checked. This CDR3 is built from 13 residues.

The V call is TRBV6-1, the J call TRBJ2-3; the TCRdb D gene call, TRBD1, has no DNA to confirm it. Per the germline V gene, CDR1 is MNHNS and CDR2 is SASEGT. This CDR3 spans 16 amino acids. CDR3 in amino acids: CASSPSARGRTDTQYF.

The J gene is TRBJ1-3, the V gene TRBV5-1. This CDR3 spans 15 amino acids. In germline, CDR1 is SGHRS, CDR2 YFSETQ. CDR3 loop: CASSLAGNPGNTIYF.